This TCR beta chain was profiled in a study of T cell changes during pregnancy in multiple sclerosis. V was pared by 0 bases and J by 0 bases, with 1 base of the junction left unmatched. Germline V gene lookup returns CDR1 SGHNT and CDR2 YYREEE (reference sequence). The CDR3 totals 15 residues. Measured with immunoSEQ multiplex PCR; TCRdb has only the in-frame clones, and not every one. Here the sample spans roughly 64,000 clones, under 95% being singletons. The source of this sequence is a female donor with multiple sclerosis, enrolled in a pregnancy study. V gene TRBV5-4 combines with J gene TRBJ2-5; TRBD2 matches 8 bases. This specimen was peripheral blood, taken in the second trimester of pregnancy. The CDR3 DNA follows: TGTGCCAGCAGCTTGGGCGGGGGGTACCAAGAGACCCAGTACTTC. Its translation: CASSLGGGYQETQYF.